The clone carrying this TCR beta chain showed up just a few times. What it recognizes is unknown. V lost 0 bases and J 4 bases, leaving 8 bases between the germline ends. The CDR3 is 13 amino acids. Germline assignment: CDR1 SGHNT and CDR2 YYREEE (reference sequence). The sample comes from a study of vaccination and CD4 T cells after COVID-19. Study-wide background: Samples taken post-COVID came a median around 93 days after diagnosis, ranging from 35 to 161.

The study sequenced cultured CD4+ T cell DNA using the Oncomine TCR Beta short-read assay. TCRdb re-called the PCR reads with MiXCR, one entry per CDR3 protein. The data show approximately 3,300 distinct CDR3 sequences, over 20% seen once. The treatment: approximately nine-day PBMC culture with coronavirus spike peptide pools or control peptides (ViraFEST assay). In the ViraFEST assay, peptide-pool expansion preceded TCR sequencing of expanded clonotypes. Sequencing was performed on CD4+ T cells from blood, cultured in vitro, taken after SARS-CoV-2 vaccination. This TCR was recovered from a human donor who had recovered from COVID-19. This chain uses TRBV5-4 with TRBJ2-7; a weak D match, TRBD1 (6 bases). The DNA of the CDR3 is TGTGCCAGCAGCTTGGTCGGACAGTACGAGCAGTACTTC. Translation gives CASSLVGQYEQYF.